Listed here are 6 T cell receptor beta chains from one sample, sequenced in a study of identical twins. TCRdb ran MiXCR on the 5' RACE reads and lists one entry per CDR3 protein. The sample includes about 530,000 distinct CDR3 sequences, 12% to 15% of them seen just once. The sample was also linked to a second study, of yellow fever vaccine responses in identical twins.

Sequenced material: CD4+ T cells sorted from blood. Every receptor here comes from a woman between 18 and 29 years old in good health.

The rearrangement joins TRBV4-1 to TRBJ2-5; unclear D gene. Trimming stripped 6 bases from V and 2 bases from J, with 10 bases between. CDR3 length: 13 residues. Germline lookup yields CDR1 MGHRA and CDR2 YSYEKL. CDR3 amino acids: CASSEAPQETQYF. The CDR3, as DNA: TGCGCCAGCAGTGAAGCACCGCAAGAGACCCAGTACTTC.

This chain connects TRBV6-1 to TRBJ2-7, with 7 bases aligning to TRBD1. The CDR3 spans 17 residues. The junction had 14 bases not matched to a gene; V was cut back by 6 bases and J by 0 bases. CDR1 MNHNS and CDR2 SASEGT come from the germline V gene. CDR3 coding DNA: TGTGCCAGCAGCCGTTTATATAACAGGGGCGTCTCCTACGAGCAGTACTTC. Translated: CASSRLYNRGVSYEQYF.

This clonotype was detected a few times. This CDR3 is CASSLMGPGGYTF. The DNA of the CDR3 is TGTGCCAGCAGCCTGATGGGGCCGGGGGGCTACACCTTC. This chain joins TRBV12-3 or TRBV12-4 and TRBJ1-2; D is perhaps TRBD1 (5 bases). The length of the CDR3 is 13 residues. The ends were cut back, 6 bases at V and 8 bases at J, with 16 bases in the middle.

The J gene is TRBJ1-2, the V gene TRBV10-3, with no clear D. This CDR3 contains 12 residues. V was clipped by 0 bases and J by 5 bases, with 4 bases between them. Germline loops: CDR1 ENHRY, CDR2 SYGVKD. CDR3 nucleotides: TGTGCCATCAGTGAGTCGTCGTATGGCTACACCTTC. Protein: CAISESSYGYTF.

J is TRBJ1-1 and V is TRBV28, with D uncertain. Trimming stripped 6 bases from V and 7 bases from J, with 18 bases between. From germline, CDR1 is MDHEN and CDR2 SYDVKM. The CDR3 contains 14 residues. In DNA, the CDR3 is TGTGCCAGCAGCTCCTTAGATCCGACCCTTGAAGCTTTCTTT. It specifies CASSSLDPTLEAFF.

This clonotype has only a few counts. This sequence joins TRBV29-1 and TRBJ2-1; 8 bases agree with TRBD2. The junction had 6 bases not matched to a gene; V was cut back by 7 bases and J by 1 base. The CDR3 has 14 residues. Germline CDR1 and CDR2: SQVTM and ANQGSEA. As DNA, the CDR3 is TGCAGCGGTGGACTAGCTGGGTCCTACAATGAGCAGTTCTTC. This gives the protein CSGGLAGSYNEQFF.